One and the same sample provided the 27 T cell receptor beta chains below, sequenced in a study of cytomegalovirus exposure and HLA in healthy donors. 13 Jbeta primers and 60 Vbeta primers were used for the PCR. Libraries were prepared by immunoSEQ multiplex PCR; TCRdb keeps only in-frame clonotypes and omits some of them. The sample has 100,000 to 150,000 clones, approximately 80% seen once; the top ten hold almost 3%. Specimen: PBMCs. These receptors all stem from a woman between 18 and 29 years old in good health and CMV-seropositive.

This sequence joins TRBV5-1 and TRBJ1-1, with TRBD1 as a possible D gene (5 bases). CDR1 and CDR2 from the germline V gene are SGHRS and YFSETQ. The length of the CDR3 is 16 residues. With 0 bases removed from V and 5 bases from J, the gap between germline ends came to 17 bases. CDR3 residues: CASSLAVGGRGTEAFF. In DNA, the CDR3 is TGCGCCAGCAGCTTGGCCGTCGGGGGTCGGGGGACTGAAGCTTTCTTT. Together with reference TRBV5-1 and TRBJ1-1, the CDR3 gives the full variable domain: KAGVTQTPRYLIKTRGQQVTLSCSPISGHRSVSWYQQTPGQGLQFLFEYFSETQRNKGNFPGRFSGRQFSNSRSEMNVSTLELGDSALYLCASSLAVGGRGTEAFFGQGTRLTVV.

V gene TRBV6-5 combines with J gene TRBJ1-1; D gene ambiguous. CDR1 and CDR2 from the germline V gene are MNHEY and SVGAGI. The CDR3 loop spans 15 amino acids. V was pared by 2 bases and J by 4 bases, with 14 bases between. The CDR3 DNA reads TGTGCCAGCAGTTACCTGACCTGGGAGGGCACTGAAGCTTTCTTT. Amino acids: CASSYLTWEGTEAFF.

The chain is built from TRBV6-1 and TRBJ2-4; TRBD1 matches at 7 bases. Per germline, CDR1 MNHNS and CDR2 SASEGT. The V gene end was trimmed by 4 bases and the J gene end by 7 bases; junction bases not matched to a gene: 13. This CDR3 is 16 amino acids long. The CDR3 reads CASSALGTEVLNIQYF. CDR3 bases: TGTGCCAGCAGTGCCCTCGGGACAGAAGTTTTGAACATTCAGTACTTC.

This chain joins TRBV5-4 and TRBJ1-1; TRBD1 might be the D (6 bases). Trimming stripped 4 bases from V and 8 bases from J, with 12 bases between. The CDR3 loop spans 12 amino acids. Germline values: CDR1 SGHNT, CDR2 YYREEE (reference sequence). CDR3 bases: TGTGCCAGCAGCCTCTACAGGGAAGAAGCTTTCTTT. Translated: CASSLYREEAFF. The variable domain in full, completed from reference TRBV5-4 and TRBJ1-1, reads ETGVTQSPTHLIKTRGQQVTLRCSSQSGHNTVSWYQQALGQGPQFIFQYYREEENGRGNFPPRFSGLQFPNYSSELNVNALELDDSALYLCASSLYREEAFFGQGTRLTVV.

Comments on this clone: Within the sample, other DNA sequences also encode this same CDR3. The chain has TRBV5-1 and TRBJ2-5; TRBD1 aligns across 9 bases. Germline V CDR1 and CDR2: SGHRS, YFSETQ. There are 15 residues in the CDR3. Losses at the gene ends were 0 bases for V and 1 base for J; bases not matched to a gene: 1. The DNA for the CDR3 is TGCGCCAGCAGCTTGGCGGGACAGGGCCAAGAGACCCAGTACTTC. Amino acids: CASSLAGQGQETQYF.

The chain is built from TRBV7-9 and TRBJ2-6; D gene ambiguous. Trimming shortened V by 3 bases and J by 0 bases, and 9 bases separated the two germline ends. The CDR3 runs 16 residues. Germline V lookup: CDR1 SEHNR, CDR2 FQNEAQ (reference sequence). The CDR3 sequence: CASSFPIVSGANVLTF. CDR3 coding DNA: TGTGCCAGCAGCTTCCCAATAGTCTCTGGGGCCAACGTCCTGACTTTC.

On this clone itself: Other nucleotide sequences from this sample produce the same CDR3. V and J are TRBV7-9 and TRBJ2-3; the match to TRBD2 covers 11 bases. This CDR3 comprises 15 residues. The germline V gene encodes CDR1 SEHNR and CDR2 FQNEAQ (reference sequence). Unmatched junction bases numbered 2, after V lost 4 bases and J lost 2 bases. CDR3: CASSSSGGFTDTQYF. The DNA of the CDR3 is TGTGCCAGCAGCTCTAGCGGGGGGTTCACAGATACGCAGTATTTT.

The genes are TRBV7-9 and TRBJ2-2, with a tentative D call TRBD2 (6 bases). The CDR3 has 16 amino acids. Germline loops: CDR1 SEHNR, CDR2 FQNEAQ (reference sequence). With 6 bases removed from V and 6 bases from J, the gap between germline ends came to 20 bases. The CDR3 DNA reads as TGTGCCAGCAGATTCACAGCTAGCGAGTTTCCCGGGGAGCTGTTTTTT. This sequence encodes CASRFTASEFPGELFF. The variable domain in full, completed from reference TRBV7-9 and TRBJ2-2, reads DTGVSQNPRHKITKRGQNVTFRCDPISEHNRLYWYRQTLGQGPEFLTYFQNEAQLEKSRLLSDRFSAERPKGSFSTLEIQRTEQGDSAMYLCASRFTASEFPGELFFGEGSRLTVL.

This clone appeared a single time. This chain uses TRBV25-1 with TRBJ2-5; D is possibly TRBD1 (6 bases). Germline V gene sequence: CDR1 MGHDK, CDR2 SYGVNS. Trimming cost V 5 bases and J 6 bases, with 13 bases left between them. This CDR3 has 13 amino acids. CDR3 nucleotides: TGTGCCAGCAGTCATCCGGGACAACAGACCCAGTACTTC. Amino acid sequence: CASSHPGQQTQYF.

The chain employs TRBV27 and TRBJ1-5; TRBD1 matches 9 bases. CDR3 length: 17 amino acids. Losses at the gene ends were 5 bases for V and 7 bases for J; bases not matched to a gene: 15. Germline V gene data show CDR1 as MNHEY and CDR2 as SMNVEV (reference sequence). CDR3 coding DNA: TGTGCCAGCAGTCCAATACGGGACAGGGCATTTAGACAGCCCCAGCATTTT. Residues: CASSPIRDRAFRQPQHF.

V is TRBV7-8 and J is TRBJ2-4; D is uncertain. In germline, CDR1 is SGHVS, CDR2 FQNEAQ. V lost 5 bases to trimming and J lost 7 bases, with 18 bases between them. The CDR3 is 15 amino acids. DNA of the CDR3: TGTGCCAGCAGCCCAGCTATGGAGCTTATGAACATTCAGTACTTC. Protein sequence: CASSPAMELMNIQYF.

The gene calls are TRBV2 and TRBJ1-4; 8 nucleotides line up with TRBD1. The germline gives CDR1 SNHLY, CDR2 FYNNEI. CDR3 size: 15 residues. J gave up 7 bases and V 6 bases, and 10 bases lay outside the gene matches. The CDR3: CASSPRTGNGEKLFF. CDR3 DNA: TGTGCCAGCAGCCCGCGGACAGGGAACGGTGAAAAACTGTTTTTT.

The rearrangement links TRBV5-1 to TRBJ2-5, with 7 bases lining up with TRBD1. The better agreement between TRBJ2-7 and the DNA end casts doubt on the J call. The CDR3 is made up of 14 amino acids. The germline CDR1 and CDR2 sequences are SGHRS and YFSETQ. Here the CDR3 DNA reads TGCGCCAGCAGCACAAGACAGGGAGCCTACGAGCAGTACTTC. Its translation is CASSTRQGAYEQYF.

The V call is TRBV5-1, the J call TRBJ2-7; D perhaps matches TRBD1 (7 bases). The germline V gene has CDR1 SGHRS and CDR2 YFSETQ. V lost 3 bases and J 3 bases, leaving 13 bases between the germline ends. The CDR3 consists of 14 residues. Here the CDR3 DNA reads TGCGCCAGCAGCTCGGAGGGGGCAGTCTACGAGCAGTACTTC. Protein sequence: CASSSEGAVYEQYF.

The chain uses TRBV28 and TRBJ1-5; tentative D call: TRBD1 (6 bases). This CDR3 comprises 14 residues. CDR1 and CDR2 (germline): MDHEN, SYDVKM. V lost 2 bases, J lost 5 bases, and 10 bases lay in between. CDR3 loop: CASSLQGSDQPQHF. CDR3 in DNA: TGTGCCAGCAGTTTACAGGGGTCGGATCAGCCCCAGCATTTT.

V usage is TRBV5-1 and J usage is TRBJ1-1, with D uncertain. Per the germline V gene, CDR1 is SGHRS and CDR2 is YFSETQ. This CDR3 has 15 amino acids. V was cut by 4 bases and J by 4 bases, with 17 bases left in between. CDR3 coding DNA: TGCGCCAGCAGCGCCCCGAGTTTGGGCCGCACTGAAGCTTTCTTT. It codes for CASSAPSLGRTEAFF. Combining the CDR3 with reference TRBV5-1 and TRBJ1-1 gives the whole variable domain KAGVTQTPRYLIKTRGQQVTLSCSPISGHRSVSWYQQTPGQGLQFLFEYFSETQRNKGNFPGRFSGRQFSNSRSEMNVSTLELGDSALYLCASSAPSLGRTEAFFGQGTRLTVV.

The genes are TRBV19 and TRBJ1-5; D remains unclear. The CDR3 runs to 14 residues. Trimming left V 5 bases short and J 0 bases short, with 8 bases between. CDR1 LNHDA and CDR2 SQIVND come from the germline V gene (reference sequence). The CDR3, as DNA: TGTGCCAGTAGTGGAGCGGGTAGCAATCAGCCCCAGCATTTT. It codes for CASSGAGSNQPQHF.

As to this clone: The junction departs from the called germline gene at one end, perhaps through a read error. The rearrangement links TRBV2 to TRBJ2-1; TRBD1 matches 10 bases. The CDR3 totals 15 residues. The germline gives CDR1 SNHLY, CDR2 FYNNEI. CDR3 DNA sequence: TGTGCCAGCGGTGAAGCAGACAGGGGGCCCGATGAGCAGTTCTTC. This codes for CASGEADRGPDEQFF.

The chain uses TRBV6-5 and TRBJ2-6; D remains ambiguous. The CDR3 is made up of 15 amino acids. V lost 5 bases and J lost 0, with 8 bases in between. The germline CDR1 and CDR2 sequences are MNHEY and SVGAGI. The CDR3 region is CASSPSYSGANVLTF. CDR3 nucleotide sequence: TGTGCCAGCAGTCCCTCCTACTCTGGGGCCAACGTCCTGACTTTC.

The rearrangement uses TRBV29-1 and TRBJ1-1, with unresolved D. Per germline, CDR1 SQVTM and CDR2 ANQGSEA. V dropped 3 bases and J dropped 7 bases, with 12 bases sitting between them. The CDR3 is 12 residues long. The chain's CDR3 is CSVDPGQSEAFF. CDR3 sequence (DNA): TGCAGCGTTGACCCGGGTCAGAGTGAAGCTTTCTTT.

The genes are TRBV6-6 and TRBJ2-4, with D possibly being TRBD1 (6 bases). Germline-derived CDR1 and CDR2 are MNHNY and SVGAGI (reference sequence). Trimming cost V 4 bases and J 13 bases, with 14 bases left between them. This CDR3 comprises 12 residues. The CDR3 sequence: CASSSGTLAQYF. CDR3 coding DNA: TGTGCCAGCAGTTCGGGGACACTGGCACAGTACTTC.

The chain uses TRBV21-1 and TRBJ2-1; the DNA was not used to check the table's D call, TRBD2. TRBV21-1 is a pseudogene. CDR3 size: 14 residues. The CDR3 region has the DNA TGTGCCAGCAGCAAAAGCGCGGACTACAATGAGCAGTTCTTC. Translated, it gives CASSKSADYNEQFF.

This chain uses TRBV4-1 with TRBJ2-3, with D uncertain. Germline values: CDR1 MGHRA, CDR2 YSYEKL. Between the trimmed V and J ends, which lost 4 bases and 2 bases, there was a span of 4 bases. The CDR3 is 12 amino acids. The CDR3 is CASSPNTDTQYF. The CDR3 DNA is TGCGCCAGCAGCCCAAACACAGATACGCAGTATTTT.

The rearrangement joins TRBV18 to TRBJ2-7, with 9 bases aligning to TRBD2. The V gene end was trimmed by 6 bases and the J gene end by 6 bases; junction bases not matched to a gene: 6. The germline gives CDR1 KGHSH, CDR2 LQKENI. The CDR3 is made up of 13 amino acids. The CDR3 DNA sequence: TGTGCCAGCTCGCCGGGACTAGCCGGCGAGCAGTACTTC. This codes for CASSPGLAGEQYF.

The V gene is TRBV5-4, the J gene TRBJ1-3; 7 nucleotides align to TRBD1. Germline-derived CDR1 and CDR2 are SGHNT and YYREEE (reference sequence). The V gene end was trimmed by 0 bases and the J gene end by 2 bases; junction bases not matched to a gene: 2. This CDR3 is 15 amino acids long. CDR3 loop: CASSLGQGAGNTIYF. As DNA, the CDR3 is TGTGCCAGCAGCTTGGGGCAGGGGGCTGGAAACACCATATATTTT.

The rearrangement links TRBV11-2 to TRBJ2-5; D possibly corresponds to TRBD2 (6 bases). V lost 5 bases, J lost 4 bases, and 14 bases lay in between. The CDR3 is 14 amino acids. Per the germline V gene, CDR1 is SGHAT and CDR2 is FQNNGV. Here the CDR3 reads CASSPGLSTETQYF. The CDR3 nucleotides read TGTGCCAGCAGCCCCGGACTATCTACAGAGACCCAGTACTTC.

V is TRBV7-9 and J is TRBJ2-7; 7 nucleotides agree with TRBD1. The V gene's germline CDR1 is SEHNR and CDR2 FQNEAQ (reference sequence). This CDR3 has 14 residues. V trimming: 5 bases; J trimming: 4 bases; junction bases outside the gene matches: 8. In nucleotides, the CDR3 is TGTGCCAGCAGCCAGACAGGGTCAGGGTACGAGCAGTACTTC. It encodes CASSQTGSGYEQYF.